This T cell receptor beta chain emerged from a study of OX40 agonist ivuxolimab in advanced cancers. Broader study findings: Among the least clonally expanded were partial responders at 0.1-3.0 mg/kg. Which antigen the expanded peripheral T cells recognized is unknown.

Prior autoimmune disease or systemic immunosuppression barred patients. With 4 bases removed from V and 9 bases from J, the gap between germline ends came to 16 bases. CDR1 MNHNY and CDR2 SVGAGI come from the germline V gene (reference sequence). This CDR3 is built from 14 residues. The table came from immunoSEQ multiplex PCR; TCRdb's copy has only in-frame clones and leaves some out. The repertoire holds 90,000 or so clones, with around 90% as singletons. About this clone itself: Its cognate antigen is unknown.

The J gene is TRBJ2-4, the V gene TRBV6-6; perhaps TRBD1 as D (5 bases). Sample: CD4+ or CD8+ T cells sorted from blood, taken in a trial of the OX40 agonist ivuxolimab. The clonotype originates from an adult with an advanced solid tumor such as melanoma, head and neck, liver or kidney cancer. CDR3 amino acids: CASSSQGLESIQYF. In DNA, the CDR3 is TGTGCCAGCAGTTCTCAGGGATTGGAGAGCATTCAGTACTTC.